The clone carrying this TCR beta chain has just a few counts. These data are taken from a study of blood T cell repertoires in COVID-19. The overall study: Some COVID-19 samples were acute and others convalescent; all came from the United States, Italy and Spain. T cells, B-cell-depleted T cells, or PBMCs supplied cDNA or gDNA.

The CDR3 totals 15 residues. V trimming: 2 bases; J trimming: 2 bases; junction bases outside the gene matches: 5. Germline V gene lookup returns CDR1 MNHEY and CDR2 SMNVEV (reference sequence). Original processing methods: Reference gene primer amplification in the assay estimated nucleated cell counts. The data were produced by immunoSEQ multiplex PCR, yet TCRdb's version contains in-frame clones alone and is incomplete. D and trimming were read from the DNA, whereas the V and J calls and clone size are those reported in that table. This table has nearly 70,000 clones, around 84% appearing once. J is TRBJ1-2 and V is TRBV27, with 7 positions matching TRBD1. Sequencing was done on a sample of peripheral blood. This clonotype originated in a woman older than 75 with acute or convalescent COVID-19. CDR3 in amino acids: CASSLVGTVNYGYTF. The CDR3 coding sequence is TGTGCCAGCAGTTTAGTCGGGACAGTGAACTATGGCTACACCTTC.